This T cell receptor (beta chain) was recorded in a study of monozygotic twins with inflammatory bowel disease. TCRdb reanalyzed the 5' RACE reads, giving one entry per CDR3 protein sequence and no DNA. Found here are roughly 150,000 distinct CDR3 sequences; the top ten clones hold roughly 1.2%. For every donor, one blood sample of approximately 2.5 ml was drawn. CDR1 is LNHNV, CDR2 YYDKDF, per germline (reference sequence). The CDR3 totals 16 residues. The chain is built from TRBV15 and TRBJ2-7; TCRdb names TRBD1, which stays unverified in the absence of DNA. The clonotype originates from a human donor with ulcerative colitis or Crohn's disease, or a healthy co-twin of an affected twin (not recorded which). The specimen was blood. CDR3 loop: CATSRAGDRGSYEQYF.